The T cell receptor beta chain under discussion was sequenced for a study of OX40 agonist ivuxolimab in advanced cancers. For the study at large: Partial responses were observed in three patients, of whom one had hepatocellular carcinoma and two had cutaneous melanoma.

Findings of the study overall: Among some nonresponders, normalized T-cell clonal expansion was also low. Clonal expansion by week 6 occurred in CD4+ and CD8+ blood T cells (at 0.1 to 3.0 mg/kg). Among expanded peripheral T cells, antigen specificity went undetermined.

This CDR3 region has 14 residues. V lost 2 bases to trimming and J lost 3 bases; unmatched junction nucleotides: 2. Germline V gene sequence: CDR1 SGHKS, CDR2 YYEKEE (reference sequence). A word on this clone: Antigen unknown.

The data were produced by immunoSEQ multiplex PCR, yet TCRdb's version contains in-frame clones alone and is incomplete. The top ten clones hold 1.2% of a sample with around 67,000 clones, about four fifths of them seen once. The clonotype was recovered from an adult with an advanced solid tumor such as melanoma, head and neck, liver or kidney cancer. The sample consisted of CD4+ or CD8+ T cells sorted from blood, taken in a trial of the OX40 agonist ivuxolimab. This rearrangement joins TRBV5-5 to TRBJ2-3; 8 bases fit TRBD2. The chain's CDR3 is CASSFGLATDTQYF. The CDR3 nucleotides are TGTGCCAGCAGCTTCGGACTAGCTACAGATACGCAGTATTTT.